What follows describes a single T cell receptor (beta chain). Its binding antigen is unknown. Base qualities are not provided; no much larger clone lies one nucleotide away. The CDR3 spans 14 residues, from the cysteine through the phenylalanine. The only DNA kept is the CDR3, 42 bases in frame from the first base. V is cut by 6 bases and J by 5 bases, and the space between the germline ends is 14 bases. The germline V gene encodes CDR1 KGHSH and CDR2 LQKENI. This specimen comes from a study of Ad26.COV2.S vaccination and SARS-CoV-2 variants (dated by TCRdb to the early 2020s). Looking at the study overall: Vaccine-arm donors were drawn from COV1001, a multicentre, randomized, double-blind, placebo-controlled phase I-IIa trial of Ad26.COV2.S in healthy adults. Ad26.COV2.S was given intramuscularly at 5x10^10 or 1x10^11 viral particles, as a single shot or as two shots 56 days apart. The specificity and breadth of SARS-CoV-2-reactive T cell receptors after Ad26.COV2.S vaccination were assessed by TCRbeta repertoire sequencing. A total of approximately 30 samples were included in the TCR-sequenced set, comprising around 19 Ad26.COV2.S vaccine recipients, 5 placebo recipients and 8 SARS-CoV-2 convalescent individuals. Trial participants were randomized into five groups of five, in which low-dose or high-dose Ad26.COV2.S was given once or twice, or placebo was given on both occasions. Blinding of investigators to trial group allocation was maintained during experiments and outcome assessment.

The treatment or condition label for this specimen denotes: about 20 received Ad26.COV2.S at low or high dose, single or two shots; 5 received placebo; per-sample allocation not given. For vaccine and placebo recipients, the sequenced repertoires came from samples collected on day 63 after the first injection. Between 29 July and 7 August 2020, Cohort 1b enrolled about two dozen adults aged 18-55 years at one site in Boston, USA. As a vaccine, Ad26.COV2.S was a replication-incompetent adenovirus type 26 vector that expressed a prefusion-stabilized SARS-CoV-2 spike protein derived from the original Wuhan strain. Here is what the overall study found, with its caveats: The authors noted that the TCR breadth and depth analyses may have underestimated total T cell responses. The study was not powered to compare responses between vaccine doses or regimens. After vaccination, substantial breadth of spike-specific CD8+ and CD4+ T cell responses was reported. Non-spike TCR breadth was comparable between vaccine and placebo recipients, consistent with the vaccine containing only spike. Spike-specific TCR breadth was higher in Ad26.COV2.S recipients than in placebo recipients (P = 0.0014).

TCRbeta CDR3 regions were sequenced with the immunoSEQ Assay. After extraction, genomic DNA underwent amplification by bias-controlled multiplex PCR, followed by high-throughput sequencing. From the authors' description of their analysis: To quantify the absolute abundance of every unique TCRbeta CDR3 region, sequences were collapsed and filtered. T cell fraction was estimated by normalizing TCRbeta template counts to usable DNA, which was measured by amplifying reference genes present in all nucleated cells. Repertoire TCRs were annotated as SARS-CoV-2-specific by exact matching of V gene, CDR3 amino acid sequence and J gene to a known reactive TCR set. The reference SARS-CoV-2 TCR set came from MIRA and was filtered for enrichment in COVID-19-positive ImmuneCODE repertoires, removing public or cross-reactive TCRs. Using the MIRA antigens, annotated TCRs were further analysed by specific ORF or by position within an ORF. Breadth was defined as the number of annotated unique rearrangements divided by the total number of unique productive rearrangements, and depth was defined as the summed frequency of the annotated unique rearrangements. TCR breadth was compared between groups using two-sided Wilcoxon rank-sum tests. The immuneACCESS repertoire file appears here via TCRdb, limited to in-frame rearrangements. These files lack a portion of the clones; in checked studies, under half of the deficit traces to unresolved V genes, and the cause of the others is not known. D and trimming were read from the DNA, whereas the V and J calls and clone size are those reported in that table. The sample table lists 400,000 to 450,000 clones, approximately 92% of them with a count of one. The top ten hold more than 10% of the sample.

The source was peripheral blood, collected in a trial of Ad26.COV2.S vaccine versus placebo. Recombination connected TRBV18 to TRBJ2-1; confidence is insufficient to name the D gene. This clonotype originated in a person aged 18-60 years who received the Ad26.COV2.S COVID-19 vaccine or a placebo. The CDR3 region: CASSRVLVNNEQFF. The nucleotides read TGTGCCAGCTCCCGAGTCCTCGTTAACAATGAGCAGTTCTTC.